This entry is about one TCR beta chain. Its antigen is undetermined. This entry comes from a study of cytomegalovirus exposure and HLA in healthy donors. Findings and limits, study-wide: In a later analysis, at a false discovery rate of 0.05, some 17,000 TCR beta sequences were associated with HLA alleles.

With 60 Vbeta and 13 Jbeta primers, the PCR was carried out. As originally analysed: About 9.9 million shared chains were among approximately 87 million unique TCR beta chains counted in a later analysis. Measured with immunoSEQ multiplex PCR; TCRdb has only the in-frame clones, and not every one. The V and J calls and the clone size are those of that table, but D and trimming were determined from the DNA. The table shows over 250,000 clones, with 86% occurring only once. J lost 5 bases, V lost 2 bases, and 12 bases had no gene match. This CDR3 region has 17 residues. From germline, CDR1 is MGHRA and CDR2 YSYEKL.

The receptor was derived from a man between 35 and 55 years old in good health and CMV-seropositive. The source material was PBMCs. The V and J genes are TRBV4-1 and TRBJ2-1; the match to TRBD2 covers 7 bases. The CDR3 DNA sequence: TGCGCCAGCAGCCAACTCCGAGCCCGGCTAGCGGACAATGAGCAGTTCTTC. Residues: CASSQLRARLADNEQFF.